This T cell receptor (beta chain) was identified in a study of a mutant IDH1 vaccine in newly diagnosed glioma. For the study at large: Before enrollment, patients got radiotherapy alone, temozolomide alone, or mostly the combination. Study outcomes and limitations: Altogether, 93.3% of patients exhibited vaccine-induced immune responses. Any relationship between pseudoprogression and changes in top peripheral T cell clonotypes seemed absent.

Sequenced by immunoSEQ multiplex PCR; TCRdb stores in-frame clones only, minus some. The sample yields 75,000 to 100,000 clones, about 90% seen once. The time point here: baseline, week 1 (first vaccination visit). Treatment meaning: pre-vaccination baseline after standard-of-care therapy. New astrocytomas of WHO grade 3 or 4 that were IDH1-mutant and ATRX-lost were found in the donors. CDR1 and CDR2 from the germline V gene are SGHKS and YYEKEE (reference sequence). The CDR3 is 15 amino acids. Trimming pared 4 bases from V and 1 base from J, leaving 12 bases between. To note about this clone: Antigen: not known.

The V call is TRBV5-5, the J call TRBJ1-5, with a weak D call TRBD1 (6 bases). This specimen consisted of PBMCs, obtained from a glioma patient treated with radiotherapy, temozolomide or both. The receptor comes from a woman aged 45 to 65 with glioma. The CDR3 nucleotides read TGTGCCAGCAGCCGCGGGCAGGGGAGCAATCAGCCCCAGCATTTT. Encoded protein: CASSRGQGSNQPQHF.